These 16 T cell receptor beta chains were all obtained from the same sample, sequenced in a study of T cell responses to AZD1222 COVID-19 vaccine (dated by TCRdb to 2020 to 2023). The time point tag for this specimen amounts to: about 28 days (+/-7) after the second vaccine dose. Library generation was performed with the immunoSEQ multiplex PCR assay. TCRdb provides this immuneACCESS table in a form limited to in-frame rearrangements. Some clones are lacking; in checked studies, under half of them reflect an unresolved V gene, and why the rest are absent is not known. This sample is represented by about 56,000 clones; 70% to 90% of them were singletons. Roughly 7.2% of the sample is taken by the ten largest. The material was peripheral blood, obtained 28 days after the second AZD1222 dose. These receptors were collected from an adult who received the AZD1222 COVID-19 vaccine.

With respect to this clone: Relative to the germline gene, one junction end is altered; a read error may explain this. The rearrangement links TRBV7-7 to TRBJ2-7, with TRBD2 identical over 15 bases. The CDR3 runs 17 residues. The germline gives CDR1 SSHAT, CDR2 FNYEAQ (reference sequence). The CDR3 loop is CASSPGLAGGPGSEQYF. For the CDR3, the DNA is TGTGCTAGCAGCCCAGGACTAGCGGGAGGGCCCGGGAGTGAGCAGTACTTC. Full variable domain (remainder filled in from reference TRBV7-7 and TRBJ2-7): GAGVSQSPRYKVTKRGQDVTLRCDPISSHATLYWYQQALGQGPEFLTYFNYEAQPDKSGLPSDRFSAERPEGSISTLTIQRTEQRDSAMYRCASSPGLAGGPGSEQYFGPGTRLTVT.

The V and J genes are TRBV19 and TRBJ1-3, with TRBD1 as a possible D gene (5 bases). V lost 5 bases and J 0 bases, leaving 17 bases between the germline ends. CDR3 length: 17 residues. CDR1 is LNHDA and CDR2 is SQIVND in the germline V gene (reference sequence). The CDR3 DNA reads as TGTGCCAGTAGTTCGGGGGGGAGAACCCTCTCTGGAAACACCATATATTTT. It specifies CASSSGGRTLSGNTIYF.

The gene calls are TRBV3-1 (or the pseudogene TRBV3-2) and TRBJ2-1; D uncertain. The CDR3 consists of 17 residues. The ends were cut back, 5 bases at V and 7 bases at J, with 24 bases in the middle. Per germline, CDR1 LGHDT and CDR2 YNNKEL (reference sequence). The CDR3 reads CASSVATLVRLENEQFF. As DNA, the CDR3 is TGTGCCAGCAGCGTCGCTACCCTAGTACGCCTTGAGAATGAGCAGTTCTTC.

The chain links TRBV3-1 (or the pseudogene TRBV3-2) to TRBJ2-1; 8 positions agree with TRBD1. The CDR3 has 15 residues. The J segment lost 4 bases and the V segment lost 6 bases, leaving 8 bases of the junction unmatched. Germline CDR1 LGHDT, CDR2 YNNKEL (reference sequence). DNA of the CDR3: TGTGCCAGCAGACCCGACAGGGGATATTACAATGAGCAGTTCTTC. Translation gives CASRPDRGYYNEQFF.

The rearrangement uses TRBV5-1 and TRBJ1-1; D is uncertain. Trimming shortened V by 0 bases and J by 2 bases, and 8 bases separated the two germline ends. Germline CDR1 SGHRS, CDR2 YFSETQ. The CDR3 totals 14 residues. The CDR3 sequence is CASSLAGRNTEAFF. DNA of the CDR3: TGCGCCAGCAGCTTGGCCGGACGTAACACTGAAGCTTTCTTT.

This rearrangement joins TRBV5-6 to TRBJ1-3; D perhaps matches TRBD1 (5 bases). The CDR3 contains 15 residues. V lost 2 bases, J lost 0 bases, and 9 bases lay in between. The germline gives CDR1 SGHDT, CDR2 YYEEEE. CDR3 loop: CASSFRGLSGNTIYF. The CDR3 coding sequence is TGTGCCAGCAGCTTCCGGGGCCTCTCTGGAAACACCATATATTTT.

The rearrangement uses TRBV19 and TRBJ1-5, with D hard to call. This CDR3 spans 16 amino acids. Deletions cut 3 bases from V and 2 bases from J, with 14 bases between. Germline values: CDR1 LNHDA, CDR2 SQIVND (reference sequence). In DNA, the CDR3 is TGTGCCAGTAGTATTACGGCCGGAAGGGGCAATCAGCCCCAGCATTTT. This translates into CASSITAGRGNQPQHF. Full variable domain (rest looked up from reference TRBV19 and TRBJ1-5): DGGITQSPKYLFRKEGQNVTLSCEQNLNHDAMYWYRQDPGQGLRLIYYSQIVNDFQKGDIAEGYSVSREKKESFPLTVTSAQKNPTAFYLCASSITAGRGNQPQHFGDGTRLSIL.

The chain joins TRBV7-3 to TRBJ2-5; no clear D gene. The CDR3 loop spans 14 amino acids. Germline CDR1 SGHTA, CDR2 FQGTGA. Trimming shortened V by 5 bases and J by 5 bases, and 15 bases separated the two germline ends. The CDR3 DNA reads TGTGCCAGCAGCCCTACGGCCAGTTTTGAGACCCAGTACTTC. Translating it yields CASSPTASFETQYF.

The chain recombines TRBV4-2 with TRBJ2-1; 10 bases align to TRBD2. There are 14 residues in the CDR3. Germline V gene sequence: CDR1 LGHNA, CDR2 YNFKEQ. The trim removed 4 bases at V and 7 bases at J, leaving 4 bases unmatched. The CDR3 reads CASSPSGSGNEQFF. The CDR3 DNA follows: TGTGCCAGCAGCCCTAGCGGGAGTGGTAATGAGCAGTTCTTC.

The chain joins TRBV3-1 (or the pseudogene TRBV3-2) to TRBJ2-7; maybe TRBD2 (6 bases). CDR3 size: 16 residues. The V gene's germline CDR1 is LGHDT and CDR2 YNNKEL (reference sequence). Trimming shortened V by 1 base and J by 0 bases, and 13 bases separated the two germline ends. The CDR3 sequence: CASSQGNSGYSYEQYF. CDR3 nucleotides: TGTGCCAGCAGCCAAGGTAATAGCGGCTACTCCTACGAGCAGTACTTC.

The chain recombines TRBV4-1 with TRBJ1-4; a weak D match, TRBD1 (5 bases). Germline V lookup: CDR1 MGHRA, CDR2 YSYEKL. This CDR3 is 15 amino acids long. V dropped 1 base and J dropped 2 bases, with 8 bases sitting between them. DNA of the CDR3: TGCGCCAGCAGCCAAGTATGGGGCACTAATGAAAAACTGTTTTTT. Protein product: CASSQVWGTNEKLFF.

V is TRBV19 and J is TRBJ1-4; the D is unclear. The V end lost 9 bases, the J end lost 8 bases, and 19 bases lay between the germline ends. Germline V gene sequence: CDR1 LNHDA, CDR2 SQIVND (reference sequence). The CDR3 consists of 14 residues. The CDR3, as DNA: TGTGCCAGCCAATTACGTGGGCGCGCAGAAAAACTGTTTTTT. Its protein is CASQLRGRAEKLFF.

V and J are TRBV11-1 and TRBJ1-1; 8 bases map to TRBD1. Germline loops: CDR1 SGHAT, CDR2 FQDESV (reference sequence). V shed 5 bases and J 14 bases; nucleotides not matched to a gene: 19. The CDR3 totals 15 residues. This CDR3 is CASSMGDRSRPLAFF. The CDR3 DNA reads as TGTGCCAGCAGCATGGGGGACAGGAGTCGGCCTCTCGCATTCTTT.

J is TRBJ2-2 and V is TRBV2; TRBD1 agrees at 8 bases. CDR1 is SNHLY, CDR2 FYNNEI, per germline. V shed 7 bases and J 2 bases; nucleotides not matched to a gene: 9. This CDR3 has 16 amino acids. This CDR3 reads CASITGGQINTGELFF. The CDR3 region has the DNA TGTGCCAGCATCACAGGGGGACAGATAAACACCGGGGAGCTGTTTTTT.

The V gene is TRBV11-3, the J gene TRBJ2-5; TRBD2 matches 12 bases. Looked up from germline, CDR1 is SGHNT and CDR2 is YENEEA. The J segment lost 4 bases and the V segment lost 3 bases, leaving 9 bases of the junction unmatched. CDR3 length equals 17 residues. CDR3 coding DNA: TGTGCCAGCAGCTTGGGTGTGACTAGCGGGAGAGGAGAGACCCAGTACTTC. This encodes CASSLGVTSGRGETQYF.

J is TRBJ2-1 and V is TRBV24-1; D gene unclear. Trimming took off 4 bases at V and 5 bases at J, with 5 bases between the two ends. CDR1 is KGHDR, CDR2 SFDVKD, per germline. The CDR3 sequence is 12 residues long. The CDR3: CATSDGNNEQFF. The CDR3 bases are TGTGCCACCAGTGACGGAAACAATGAGCAGTTCTTC.